This T cell receptor (beta chain) originates from a study of blood T cell repertoires in COVID-19. Study as a whole: Whether acute or convalescent, the COVID-19 samples came from the United States, Italy and Spain. PBMCs, B-cell-depleted T cells, or T cells provided the cDNA or gDNA that made up the material.

V gave up 0 bases and J gave up 1 base, with 8 bases separating them. CDR1 and CDR2 from the germline V gene are SGHDT and YYEEEE. The CDR3 contains 14 residues. In the source study's methods: Amplification with reference gene primers provided the estimates of nucleated cell counts. Using immunoSEQ multiplex PCR, the repertoire was profiled, and TCRdb retains in-frame clones only, with some absent. V, J and clone size are taken as reported in that table, and D and trimming were inferred from the DNA itself. The profile shows under 300,000 clones, 70% to 90% of them singletons. This clonotype was obtained from a man aged 55 to 70 with acute or convalescent COVID-19. The genes are TRBV5-6 and TRBJ2-7; TRBD1 might be the D (5 bases). The specimen sequenced was peripheral blood. CDR3 nucleotides: TGTGCCAGCAGCTTGGGGGGCGCGTCCTACGAGCAGTACTTC. This gives the protein CASSLGGASYEQYF. The entire variable domain, with the rest obtained from reference TRBV5-6 and TRBJ2-7, is as follows: DAGVTQSPTHLIKTRGQQVTLRCSPKSGHDTVSWYQQALGQGPQFIFQYYEEEERQRGNFPDRFSGHQFPNYSSELNVNALLLGDSALYLCASSLGGASYEQYFGPGTRLTVT.